One T cell receptor (beta chain) is described in this entry. This sample is part of a study of shared T cell receptors in the human thymus. Clones were sequenced by immunoSEQ multiplex PCR, and TCRdb holds only the in-frame ones, with some missing. The sample has hundreds of thousands of clones; approximately 87% are singletons. This CDR3 region has 18 residues. With 3 bases removed from V and 3 bases from J, the gap between germline ends came to 21 bases. Germline lookup yields CDR1 LNHDA and CDR2 SQIVND (reference sequence). The same sample was also used in a study of human thymus T cells.

This chain links TRBV19 with TRBJ1-5; possible D gene TRBD1, 5 bases. This TCR was recovered from a boy under two years old with a congenital heart defect. The source material was thymocytes. CDR3 sequence: CASSIGPRDGVDNQPQHF. For the CDR3, the DNA is TGTGCCAGTAGTATTGGCCCCAGGGATGGGGTGGACAATCAGCCCCAGCATTTT. The entire variable domain, with the rest obtained from reference TRBV19 and TRBJ1-5, is as follows: DGGITQSPKYLFRKEGQNVTLSCEQNLNHDAMYWYRQDPGQGLRLIYYSQIVNDFQKGDIAEGYSVSREKKESFPLTVTSAQKNPTAFYLCASSIGPRDGVDNQPQHFGDGTRLSIL.